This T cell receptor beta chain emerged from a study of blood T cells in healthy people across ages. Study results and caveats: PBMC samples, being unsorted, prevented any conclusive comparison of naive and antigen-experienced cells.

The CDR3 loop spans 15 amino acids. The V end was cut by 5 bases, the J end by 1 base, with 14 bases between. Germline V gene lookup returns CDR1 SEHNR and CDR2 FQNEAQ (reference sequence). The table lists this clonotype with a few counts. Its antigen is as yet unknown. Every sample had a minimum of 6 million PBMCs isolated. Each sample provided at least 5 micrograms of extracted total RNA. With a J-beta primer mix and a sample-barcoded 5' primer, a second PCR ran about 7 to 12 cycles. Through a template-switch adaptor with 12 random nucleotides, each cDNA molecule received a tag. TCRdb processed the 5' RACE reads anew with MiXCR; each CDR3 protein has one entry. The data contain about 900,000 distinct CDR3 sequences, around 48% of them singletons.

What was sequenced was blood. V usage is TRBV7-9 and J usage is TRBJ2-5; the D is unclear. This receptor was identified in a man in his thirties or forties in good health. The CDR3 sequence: CASSVWVRVQETQYF. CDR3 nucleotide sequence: TGTGCCAGCAGCGTTTGGGTTCGGGTCCAAGAGACCCAGTACTTC.